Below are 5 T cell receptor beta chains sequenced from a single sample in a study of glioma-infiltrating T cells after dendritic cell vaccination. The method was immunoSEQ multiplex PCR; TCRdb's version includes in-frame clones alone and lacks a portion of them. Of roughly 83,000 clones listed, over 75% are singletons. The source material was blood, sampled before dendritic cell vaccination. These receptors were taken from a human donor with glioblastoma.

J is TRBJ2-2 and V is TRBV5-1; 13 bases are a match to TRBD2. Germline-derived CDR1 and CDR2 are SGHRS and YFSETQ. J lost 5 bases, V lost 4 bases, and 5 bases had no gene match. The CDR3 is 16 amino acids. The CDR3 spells CASSPKGLAGTGELFF. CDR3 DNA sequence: TGCGCCAGCAGCCCAAAGGGACTAGCGGGGACCGGGGAGCTGTTTTTT.

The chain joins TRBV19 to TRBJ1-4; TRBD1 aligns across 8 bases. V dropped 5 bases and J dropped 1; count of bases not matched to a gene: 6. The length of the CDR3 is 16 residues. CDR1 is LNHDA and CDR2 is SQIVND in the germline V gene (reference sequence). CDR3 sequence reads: CASSPGQGVTNEKLFF. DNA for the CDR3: TGTGCCAGTAGTCCCGGACAGGGTGTAACTAATGAAAAACTGTTTTTT.

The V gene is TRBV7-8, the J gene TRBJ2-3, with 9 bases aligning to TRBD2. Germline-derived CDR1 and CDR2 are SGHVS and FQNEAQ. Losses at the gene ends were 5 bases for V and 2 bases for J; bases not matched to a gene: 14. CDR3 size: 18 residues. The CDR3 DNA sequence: TGTGCCAGCAGCAGCGGGAGGAGTGTCAGGGCCCCCACAGATACGCAGTATTTT. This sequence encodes CASSSGRSVRAPTDTQYF.

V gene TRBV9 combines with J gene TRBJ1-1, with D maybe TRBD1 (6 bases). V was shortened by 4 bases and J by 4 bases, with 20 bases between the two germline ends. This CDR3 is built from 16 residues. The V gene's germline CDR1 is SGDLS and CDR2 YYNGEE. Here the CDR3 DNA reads TGTGCCAGCAGCCCGCCAGCGGGGGGCGGAGGCACTGAAGCTTTCTTT. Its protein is CASSPPAGGGGTEAFF.

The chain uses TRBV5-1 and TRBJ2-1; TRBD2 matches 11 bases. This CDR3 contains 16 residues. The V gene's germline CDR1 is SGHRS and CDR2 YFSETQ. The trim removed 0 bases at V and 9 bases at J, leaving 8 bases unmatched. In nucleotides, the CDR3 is TGCGCCAGCAGCTTGGGGCTAGCGGGGGGTCGGGGTGAGCAGTTCTTC. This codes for CASSLGLAGGRGEQFF.